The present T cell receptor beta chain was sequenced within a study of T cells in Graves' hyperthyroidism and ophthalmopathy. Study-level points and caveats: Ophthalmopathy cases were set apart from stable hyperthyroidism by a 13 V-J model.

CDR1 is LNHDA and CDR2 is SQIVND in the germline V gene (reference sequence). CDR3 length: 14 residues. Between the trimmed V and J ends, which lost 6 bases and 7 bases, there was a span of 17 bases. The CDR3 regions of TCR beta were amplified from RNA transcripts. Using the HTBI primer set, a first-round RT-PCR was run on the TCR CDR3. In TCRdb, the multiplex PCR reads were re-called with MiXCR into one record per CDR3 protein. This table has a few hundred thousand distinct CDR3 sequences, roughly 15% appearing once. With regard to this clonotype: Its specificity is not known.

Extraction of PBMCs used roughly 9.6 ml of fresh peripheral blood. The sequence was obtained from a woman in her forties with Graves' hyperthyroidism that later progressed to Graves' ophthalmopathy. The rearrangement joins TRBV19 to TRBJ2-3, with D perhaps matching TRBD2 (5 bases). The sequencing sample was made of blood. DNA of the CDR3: TGTGCCAGTAGCGTCCCAGAGGGCGGATATACGCAGTATTTT. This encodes CASSVPEGGYTQYF.